This T cell receptor (beta chain) was identified during a study of cytomegalovirus exposure and HLA in healthy donors. Using immunoSEQ multiplex PCR, the repertoire was profiled, and TCRdb retains in-frame clones only, with some absent. The data hold 150,000 to 200,000 clones, with 89% observed a single time. The germline CDR1 and CDR2 sequences are LNHDA and SQIVND (reference sequence). The length of the CDR3 is 12 residues. V dropped 9 bases and J dropped 5 bases, with 10 bases sitting between them. The sequenced sample consisted of PBMCs. This sequence originates from a man aged 18 to 35 in good health and CMV-seropositive. The chain has TRBV19 and TRBJ2-2; weak D call: TRBD1 (5 bases). The CDR3 DNA is TGTGCCAGCGGAAGGGGAACCGGGGAGCTGTTTTTT. Translated, it gives CASGRGTGELFF. Looking up the rest from reference TRBV19 and TRBJ2-2 gives the full variable domain: DGGITQSPKYLFRKEGQNVTLSCEQNLNHDAMYWYRQDPGQGLRLIYYSQIVNDFQKGDIAEGYSVSREKKESFPLTVTSAQKNPTAFYLCASGRGTGELFFGEGSRLTVL.